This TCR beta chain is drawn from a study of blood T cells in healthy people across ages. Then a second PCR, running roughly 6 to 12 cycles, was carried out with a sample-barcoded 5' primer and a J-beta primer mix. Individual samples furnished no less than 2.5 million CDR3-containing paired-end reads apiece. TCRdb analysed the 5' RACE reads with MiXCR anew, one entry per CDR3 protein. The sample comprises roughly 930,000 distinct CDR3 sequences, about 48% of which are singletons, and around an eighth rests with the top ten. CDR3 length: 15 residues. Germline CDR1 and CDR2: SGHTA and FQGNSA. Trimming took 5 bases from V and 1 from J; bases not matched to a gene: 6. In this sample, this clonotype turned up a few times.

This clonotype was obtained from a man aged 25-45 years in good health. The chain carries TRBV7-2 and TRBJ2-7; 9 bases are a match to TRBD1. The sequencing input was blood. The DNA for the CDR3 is TGTGCCAGCAGCCCGCTCGGGACAGGGTCCTACGAGCAGTACTTC. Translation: CASSPLGTGSYEQYF.